A selection of T cell receptor beta chains follows, all from one sample in a study of cytomegalovirus exposure and HLA in healthy donors. The table came from immunoSEQ multiplex PCR; TCRdb's copy has only in-frame clones and leaves some out. Counted here are roughly 190,000 clones, around three quarters occurring once; the ten biggest clones make up approximately 2.2%. Sequenced: PBMCs. All receptors derive from a woman aged 50 to 65 in good health and CMV-seronegative. Both conserved end residues are part of each CDR3. The D gene is left open where the match is weak. For some rows the clone size is stated as once, few or many, or as a class when expanded; others skip it.

abundance: -
j_gene: TRBJ2-2
d_gene: TRBD1
v_gene: TRBV28
len: 16
CDR3aa: CASSSPTGIAFGELFF
CDR3nt: TGTGCCAGCAGTTCCCCGACAGGGATCGCGTTCGGGGAGCTGTTTTTT

abundance: -
j_gene: TRBJ2-7
d_gene: -
v_gene: TRBV6-5
len: 13
CDR3aa: CASSPEAFGEQYF
CDR3nt: TGTGCCAGCAGTCCCGAAGCCTTCGGGGAGCAGTACTTC

abundance: -
j_gene: TRBJ2-7
d_gene: TRBD1
v_gene: TRBV27
len: 14
CDR3aa: CASSSGTGRVKQYF
CDR3nt: TGTGCCAGCAGTTCCGGGACAGGGAGGGTTAAGCAGTACTTC

abundance: -
j_gene: TRBJ2-5
d_gene: -
v_gene: TRBV13
len: 12
CDR3aa: CASSLTRGTQYF
CDR3nt: TGTGCCAGCAGCCTGACTAGGGGGACCCAGTACTTC

abundance: -
j_gene: TRBJ2-7
d_gene: -
v_gene: TRBV6-1
len: 11
CDR3aa: CASSSPVEQYF
CDR3nt: TGTGCCAGCAGTTCTCCCGTCGAGCAGTACTTC

abundance: -
j_gene: TRBJ1-1
d_gene: -
v_gene: TRBV2
len: 15
CDR3aa: CASRDGGGRNTEAFF
CDR3nt: TGTGCCAGCAGAGACGGCGGCGGGCGGAACACTGAAGCTTTCTTT

abundance: -
j_gene: TRBJ2-1
d_gene: TRBD2
v_gene: TRBV5-5
len: 17
CDR3aa: CASSYTGTTSSYNEQFF
CDR3nt: TGTGCCAGCAGCTACACCGGGACTACCAGCTCCTACAATGAGCAGTTCTTC

abundance: -
j_gene: TRBJ2-1
d_gene: TRBD1
v_gene: TRBV18
len: 16
CDR3aa: CASSPPGQGTYNEQFF
CDR3nt: TGTGCCAGCTCACCCCCGGGACAGGGGACCTACAATGAGCAGTTCTTC

abundance: few
j_gene: TRBJ1-3
d_gene: -
v_gene: TRBV5-1
len: 14
CDR3aa: CASRAGVSGNTIYF
CDR3nt: TGCGCCAGCAGGGCCGGGGTCTCGGGAAACACCATATATTTT

abundance: -
j_gene: TRBJ2-7
d_gene: -
v_gene: TRBV25-1
len: 11
CDR3aa: CASSEFVEQYF
CDR3nt: TGTGCCAGCAGTGAATTTGTCGAGCAGTACTTC

abundance: -
j_gene: TRBJ1-5
d_gene: TRBD1
v_gene: TRBV28
len: 16
CDR3aa: CASSPQTGASNQPQHF
CDR3nt: TGTGCCAGCAGTCCCCAAACAGGGGCGAGCAATCAGCCCCAGCATTTT

abundance: -
j_gene: TRBJ2-5
d_gene: -
v_gene: TRBV28
len: 13
CDR3aa: CASSPNGEETQYF
CDR3nt: TGTGCCAGCAGTCCCAACGGTGAAGAGACCCAGTACTTC

abundance: once
j_gene: TRBJ2-1
d_gene: TRBD2
v_gene: TRBV6-5
len: 14
CDR3aa: CASMVASGRPEQFF
CDR3nt: TGTGCCAGCATGGTGGCTAGCGGGAGGCCGGAGCAGTTCTTC

abundance: -
j_gene: TRBJ1-1
d_gene: TRBD1
v_gene: TRBV7-9
len: 13
CDR3aa: CSSGVQGPTEAFF
CDR3nt: TGTTCCAGCGGAGTACAGGGGCCCACTGAAGCTTTCTTT

abundance: -
j_gene: TRBJ1-1
d_gene: -
v_gene: TRBV30
len: 13
CDR3aa: CAWSRQVRNEAFF
CDR3nt: TGTGCCTGGAGTCGACAGGTGAGGAACGAAGCTTTCTTT

abundance: few
j_gene: TRBJ2-7
d_gene: TRBD2
v_gene: TRBV9
len: 15
CDR3aa: CASSRTVTSGYEQYF
CDR3nt: TGTGCCAGCAGCCGGACTGTTACTAGCGGCTACGAGCAGTACTTC

abundance: few
j_gene: TRBJ2-7
d_gene: -
v_gene: TRBV19
len: 16
CDR3aa: CASSISYTRGSYEQYF
CDR3nt: TGTGCCAGTAGTATATCCTACACCCGCGGCTCCTACGAGCAGTACTTC

abundance: -
j_gene: TRBJ1-1
d_gene: -
v_gene: TRBV2
len: 11
CDR3aa: CGWETGAEAFF
CDR3nt: TGTGGGTGGGAGACTGGCGCTGAAGCTTTCTTT

abundance: -
j_gene: TRBJ2-1
d_gene: TRBD1
v_gene: TRBV15
len: 16
CDR3aa: CATSSGTGSSYNEQFF
CDR3nt: TGTGCCACCAGCAGCGGGACAGGGAGCTCCTACAATGAGCAGTTCTTC

abundance: -
j_gene: TRBJ2-5
d_gene: -
v_gene: TRBV29-1
len: 12
CDR3aa: CSASGGRETQYF
CDR3nt: TGCAGCGCCTCGGGGGGCAGGGAGACCCAGTACTTC

abundance: -
j_gene: TRBJ1-4
d_gene: -
v_gene: TRBV7-8
len: 15
CDR3aa: CASSQSEQIHEKLFF
CDR3nt: TGTGCCAGCAGCCAGTCAGAACAGATTCATGAAAAACTGTTTTTT

abundance: -
j_gene: TRBJ2-7
d_gene: -
v_gene: TRBV28
len: 16
CDR3aa: CASSPPGSFGGGEQYF
CDR3nt: TGTGCCAGCAGTCCTCCGGGGAGTTTCGGTGGAGGGGAGCAGTACTTC

abundance: -
j_gene: TRBJ2-1
d_gene: -
v_gene: TRBV7-2
len: 12
CDR3aa: CASSFSGNEQFF
CDR3nt: TGTGCCAGCAGCTTCTCGGGCAATGAGCAGTTCTTC

abundance: -
j_gene: TRBJ2-7
d_gene: -
v_gene: TRBV2
len: 14
CDR3aa: CASSQLRSSYEQYF
CDR3nt: TGTGCCAGCAGTCAGCTACGGAGCTCCTACGAGCAGTACTTC

abundance: -
j_gene: TRBJ1-2
d_gene: TRBD1
v_gene: TRBV30
len: 13
CDR3aa: CAWSRDRDYGYTF
CDR3nt: TGTGCCTGGAGCAGAGACAGGGACTATGGCTACACCTTC

abundance: -
j_gene: TRBJ1-2
d_gene: TRBD1
v_gene: TRBV9
len: 14
CDR3aa: CASSPDRANYGYTF
CDR3nt: TGTGCCAGCAGCCCTGACAGGGCTAACTATGGCTACACCTTC

abundance: -
j_gene: TRBJ2-7
d_gene: TRBD1
v_gene: TRBV6-1
len: 15
CDR3aa: CASSELGQGAGEQYF
CDR3nt: TGTGCCAGCAGTGAACTGGGACAGGGGGCTGGGGAGCAGTACTTC

abundance: -
j_gene: TRBJ2-5
d_gene: -
v_gene: TRBV6-6
len: 14
CDR3aa: CASSYEALKETQYF
CDR3nt: TGTGCCAGCAGTTACGAAGCTCTGAAAGAGACCCAGTACTTC

abundance: -
j_gene: TRBJ2-5
d_gene: -
v_gene: TRBV29-1
len: 12
CDR3aa: CSVEPGGQTQYF
CDR3nt: TGCAGCGTTGAACCGGGGGGCCAGACCCAGTACTTC

abundance: -
j_gene: TRBJ2-3
d_gene: -
v_gene: TRBV20-1
len: 11
CDR3aa: CSATYRDTQYF
CDR3nt: TGCAGTGCCACTTATAGAGATACGCAGTATTTT

abundance: -
j_gene: TRBJ2-7
d_gene: TRBD2
v_gene: TRBV7-6
len: 16
CDR3aa: CASSFGGGAGVYEQYF
CDR3nt: TGTGCCAGCAGCTTCGGCGGGGGGGCGGGGGTTTACGAGCAGTACTTC

abundance: -
j_gene: TRBJ2-3
d_gene: TRBD2
v_gene: TRBV7-9
len: 16
CDR3aa: CASSFLAGGRTDTQYF
CDR3nt: TGTGCCAGCAGCTTTCTAGCGGGAGGTAGGACAGATACGCAGTATTTT

abundance: -
j_gene: TRBJ2-7
d_gene: -
v_gene: TRBV7-9
len: 15
CDR3aa: CASSLGAPLGGEQYF
CDR3nt: TGTGCCAGCAGCTTAGGGGCCCCATTAGGGGGCGAGCAGTACTTC

abundance: -
j_gene: TRBJ2-2
d_gene: TRBD2
v_gene: TRBV13
len: 16
CDR3aa: CASSPRTSGSTGELFF
CDR3nt: TGTGCCAGCAGCCCTAGGACTAGCGGAAGCACCGGGGAGCTGTTTTTT

abundance: -
j_gene: TRBJ2-1
d_gene: TRBD2
v_gene: TRBV27
len: 13
CDR3aa: CASSFRGEGEQFF
CDR3nt: TGTGCCAGCAGTTTCCGGGGGGAGGGTGAGCAGTTCTTC

abundance: -
j_gene: TRBJ1-2
d_gene: TRBD1
v_gene: TRBV19
len: 14
CDR3aa: CASSARQGAVGYTF
CDR3nt: TGTGCCAGTAGTGCCCGACAGGGGGCGGTTGGCTACACCTTC

abundance: -
j_gene: TRBJ1-1
d_gene: -
v_gene: TRBV18
len: 13
CDR3aa: CASSPGGDTEAFF
CDR3nt: TGTGCCAGCTCACCAGGGGGGGACACTGAAGCTTTCTTT

abundance: -
j_gene: TRBJ1-2
d_gene: -
v_gene: TRBV28
len: 13
CDR3aa: CASSLTRDYGYTF
CDR3nt: TGTGCCAGCAGCTTAACACGGGACTATGGCTACACCTTC

abundance: -
j_gene: TRBJ1-5
d_gene: TRBD1
v_gene: TRBV19
len: 14
CDR3aa: CASGDRGYGQPQHF
CDR3nt: TGTGCCAGCGGCGACAGGGGGTATGGTCAGCCCCAGCATTTT

abundance: few
j_gene: TRBJ2-2
d_gene: -
v_gene: TRBV5-5
len: 15
CDR3aa: CASSSDSSNTGELFF
CDR3nt: TGTGCCAGCAGCTCGGACAGTTCTAACACCGGGGAGCTGTTTTTT

abundance: -
j_gene: TRBJ2-3
d_gene: TRBD2
v_gene: TRBV6-1
len: 15
CDR3aa: CASSAAGGSTDTQYF
CDR3nt: TGTGCCAGCAGTGCAGCGGGGGGGAGCACAGATACGCAGTATTTT

abundance: -
j_gene: TRBJ2-2
d_gene: -
v_gene: TRBV9
len: 15
CDR3aa: CASSPRSMNTGELFF
CDR3nt: TGTGCCAGCAGCCCCCGGAGTATGAACACCGGGGAGCTGTTTTTT

abundance: -
j_gene: TRBJ2-4
d_gene: TRBD1
v_gene: TRBV6-1
len: 17
CDR3aa: CASSEVRTGGAKNIQYF
CDR3nt: TGTGCCAGCAGTGAAGTACGGACAGGGGGGGCCAAAAACATTCAGTACTTC

abundance: few
j_gene: TRBJ2-4
d_gene: -
v_gene: TRBV7-9
len: 15
CDR3aa: CASSRGGVEQNIQYF
CDR3nt: TGTGCCAGCAGCCGAGGAGGGGTTGAGCAAAACATTCAGTACTTC

abundance: -
j_gene: TRBJ1-5
d_gene: -
v_gene: TRBV9
len: 15
CDR3aa: CASSVSGTLDQPQHF
CDR3nt: TGTGCCAGCAGCGTGTCCGGGACACTGGATCAGCCCCAGCATTTT

abundance: -
j_gene: TRBJ2-5
d_gene: TRBD1
v_gene: TRBV29-1
len: 14
CDR3aa: CSVDPDRVQETQYF
CDR3nt: TGCAGCGTTGATCCAGACAGGGTACAAGAGACCCAGTACTTC

abundance: -
j_gene: TRBJ2-7
d_gene: TRBD1
v_gene: TRBV7-2
len: 14
CDR3aa: CASRRGQESYEQYF
CDR3nt: TGTGCCAGCAGGAGGGGGCAGGAGTCCTACGAGCAGTACTTC

abundance: -
j_gene: TRBJ1-6
d_gene: -
v_gene: TRBV27
len: 14
CDR3aa: CASSLRGPISPLHF
CDR3nt: TGTGCCAGCAGTTTAAGGGGCCCTATTTCACCCCTCCACTTT

abundance: -
j_gene: TRBJ2-6
d_gene: TRBD1
v_gene: TRBV27
len: 15
CDR3aa: CASSSRGSGANVLTF
CDR3nt: TGTGCCAGCAGTTCCAGGGGGTCTGGGGCCAACGTCCTGACTTTC

abundance: -
j_gene: TRBJ1-5
d_gene: -
v_gene: TRBV4-3
len: 17
CDR3aa: CASSQDRLPTDNQPQHF
CDR3nt: TGCGCCAGCAGCCAAGATCGTCTTCCGACAGACAATCAGCCCCAGCATTTT

abundance: -
j_gene: TRBJ2-1
d_gene: TRBD2
v_gene: TRBV5-1
len: 19
CDR3aa: CASSLDALAGTSSYNEQFF
CDR3nt: TGCGCCAGCAGCTTGGATGCCCTAGCGGGGACAAGCTCCTACAATGAGCAGTTCTTC

abundance: -
j_gene: TRBJ2-7
d_gene: -
v_gene: TRBV29-1
len: 12
CDR3aa: CSVEPPGRAQYF
CDR3nt: TGCAGCGTTGAGCCCCCGGGCAGGGCGCAGTACTTC

abundance: -
j_gene: TRBJ2-4
d_gene: -
v_gene: TRBV7-2
len: 16
CDR3aa: CASSQGQTAAKNIQYF
CDR3nt: TGTGCCAGCAGCCAAGGACAGACTGCAGCCAAAAACATTCAGTACTTC

abundance: -
j_gene: TRBJ1-5
d_gene: -
v_gene: TRBV18
len: 15
CDR3aa: CASSPSSASGVAQHF
CDR3nt: TGTGCCAGCTCCCCCTCGTCGGCCTCCGGGGTGGCCCAGCATTTT